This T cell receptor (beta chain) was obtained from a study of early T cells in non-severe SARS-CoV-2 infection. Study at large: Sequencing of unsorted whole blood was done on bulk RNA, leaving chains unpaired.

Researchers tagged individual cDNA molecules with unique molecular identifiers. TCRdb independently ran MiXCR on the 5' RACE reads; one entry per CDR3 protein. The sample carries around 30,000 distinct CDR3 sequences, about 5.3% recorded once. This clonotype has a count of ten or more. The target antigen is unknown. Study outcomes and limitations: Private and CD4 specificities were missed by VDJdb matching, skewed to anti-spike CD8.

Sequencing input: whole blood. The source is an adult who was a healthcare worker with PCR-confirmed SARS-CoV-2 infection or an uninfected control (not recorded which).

As DNA, the CDR3 is TGTGCCACCAGTAACCCAGGGAACACTGAAGCTTTCTTT. Protein product: CATSNPGNTEAFF. This chain uses TRBV24-1 with TRBJ1-1; no reliable D call. Germline V gene data show CDR1 as KGHDR and CDR2 as SFDVKD. Trimming shortened V by 6 bases and J by 1 base, and 8 bases separated the two germline ends. There are 13 residues in the CDR3.